The text below deals with one T cell receptor beta chain. Its antigen remains undetermined. Base qualities are not provided; no much larger clone lies one nucleotide away. Enrolling through a virtual design, the prospective study's participants ranged in age from roughly 18 to 89 years and lived across some 22 United States geographic areas. In the prospective study, participants were assigned to cohorts based on the clinical history participants reported in a screening survey and a study questionnaire. Exposed participants had been in contact, within 2 weeks of entering the study, with a person who had a PCR-confirmed or clinician-diagnosed case of COVID-19. Mobile phlebotomists in the prospective study collected whole blood, serum and a nasopharyngeal or oropharyngeal swab from every participant. Prospective study participants could optionally give additional blood draws and questionnaires over an approximately two-month period. Before DNA extraction, prospective study blood samples were shipped either frozen or at room temperature.

Trimming removed 4 bases from V and 2 bases from J, leaving 7 bases between the germline ends. Reading the germline V gene gives CDR1 SGHDT and CDR2 YYEEEE. Reading from cysteine to phenylalanine, the CDR3 counts 12 amino acids. Only the CDR3 DNA is retained, 36 bases long and in frame from the first base. This sample is drawn from a study of blood T cell repertoires in COVID-19 (dated by TCRdb to the early 2020s). About the investigation overall: The collaborator samples originated in the United States, Italy and Spain and spanned the acute and convalescent phases of COVID-19. The prospective study material was composed of cDNA or gDNA derived from T cells, B-cell-depleted T cells, or PBMCs. The dataset comprised deeply sampled blood TCRbeta repertoires from subjects exposed to, actively infected with, or recovered from COVID-19. The repertoires were made available in a free public database intended to serve as a resource for research on the immune response to SARS-CoV-2. Samples came from the ongoing ImmuneRACE study (first 160 participants) plus 1,254 subjects from 6 global collaborators. Sample metadata almost always included a de-identified subject ID, COVID-19 status, age in years and sex. Where HLA class I and class II types were available, the types were taken from metadata supplied by the sample provider, not from assay-based typing.

General findings and caveats noted by the study authors: How much clinical and demographic metadata was included differed by source and by participant, and the metadata was provided uncurated.

The immunoSEQ Assay, a bias-controlled multiplex PCR, was used to amplify TCRbeta CDR3 regions from genomic DNA. The authors' pipeline ran thus. The number of nucleated cells in each sample was estimated by amplification of reference gene primers within the assay. To quantify the absolute abundance of each unique TCRbeta CDR3 rearrangement, sequence reads were collapsed and filtered. For each sample, productive Simpson clonality was calculated as the square root of Simpson's diversity index across productive rearrangements. TCRdb retrieved this table from immuneACCESS and kept in-frame rearrangements only. Not all clones are present; in checked studies, unresolved V genes account for under half, and no reason is known for the remainder. The V and J calls and clone size come from that table; D and trimming were worked out from the DNA. This sample lists around 140,000 clones; 87% were detected once. The ten most abundant clones make up under 4.5% of the sample.

This receptor chain uses TRBV5-6 and TRBJ2-7; no D gene is confidently identified. The specimen sequenced was PBMCs or T cells enriched from blood (not recorded which). The receptor was isolated from a woman in her 40s who had been exposed to COVID-19. This receptor has the CDR3 CASSPRTYEQYF. The DNA reads as follows: TGTGCCAGCAGCCCGAGGACCTACGAGCAGTACTTC.